This T cell receptor beta chain derives from a study of beta chain features in type 1 diabetes. Points from the study as a whole: Relative to healthy donors, patients appeared to have naive, central memory and Treg TCRB repertoires that were more similar.

This clone was seen a handful of times. Its antigen is as yet unknown. It was one heparinised blood draw, averaging approximately 100 mL, that each donor gave. Trimming removed 6 bases at V and 3 bases at J, with 15 bases between. Germline V gives CDR1 SQVTM, CDR2 ANQGSEA. The CDR3 is 13 residues long. The authors reverse transcribed all of the isolated RNA, so sequencing captured expressed TCRB transcripts. Assay used: immunoSEQ multiplex PCR; TCRdb lists only in-frame clones, some missing. The data contain 850,000 to 900,000 clones, under 20% of them seen just once; the ten biggest clones take up 0.023%.

V usage is TRBV29-1 and J usage is TRBJ2-7; unclear D gene. Material: naive CD4+ T cells from blood. The clonotype comes from a woman aged 18-35 years in good health. The CDR3, as DNA: TGCAGCGTCACTGGCCTGGGCAACTACGAGCAGTACTTC. Protein product: CSVTGLGNYEQYF.